This T cell receptor (beta chain) was recorded in a study of circulating tumor DNA in untreated peripheral T-cell lymphoma. General study points: Tumor-specific clonotypes: identified in more than 65% of patients, roughly 88% of baseline tissues.

On this clone: The antigen remains unidentified.

TCRdb's copy holds only in-frame clones and misses some; the assay was immunoSEQ multiplex PCR. The sample includes some 7,000 clones, about three fifths of them seen just once. The tumor tissue sample was taken at baseline before any treatment. The CDR3 length is 15 residues. CDR1 and CDR2 (germline): MNHGY, SAAAGT. V lost 2 bases and J lost 2, with 13 bases in between. This sequence originates from a human donor with peripheral T-cell lymphoma. The sample taken for sequencing was tumor tissue. The rearrangement links TRBV6-8 to TRBJ2-7; possible D gene TRBD1, 7 bases. CDR3 sequence reads: CASSYAGQITYEQYF. The CDR3 bases are TGTGCCAGCAGTTACGCGGGACAGATTACCTACGAGCAGTACTTC.